The 30 T cell receptor beta chains in this list originate from one sample, sequenced in a study of blood T cell repertoires in COVID-19. Libraries were prepared by immunoSEQ multiplex PCR; TCRdb keeps only in-frame clonotypes and omits some of them. The sample lists fewer than 80,000 clones, approximately 82% occurring once. Sequencing was performed on peripheral blood. These receptor sequences come from a woman of 80 years or more with acute or convalescent COVID-19.

The rearrangement uses TRBV5-1 and TRBJ2-1; TRBD2 matches at 7 bases. The J segment lost 12 bases and the V segment lost 0 bases, leaving 9 bases of the junction unmatched. Germline loops: CDR1 SGHRS, CDR2 YFSETQ. The CDR3 sequence is 14 residues long. The CDR3 nucleotides are TGCGCCAGCAGCTTGGCACTCGCGGGGGAACCGCAGTTCTTC. Amino acid sequence: CASSLALAGEPQFF.

The rearrangement uses TRBV7-4 and TRBJ2-1; TRBD2 matches at 10 bases. This CDR3 has 19 residues. Germline assignment: CDR1 SGHVT and CDR2 SQSDAQ. V trimming: 1 base; J trimming: 0 bases; junction bases outside the gene matches: 9. The CDR3 DNA sequence: TGTGCCAGCAGCTTAGAAAGGACTAGCGGCTATAGCTCCTACAATGAGCAGTTCTTC. Amino acid sequence: CASSLERTSGYSSYNEQFF. Full variable domain (missing parts from reference TRBV7-4 and TRBJ2-1): GAGVSQSPRYKVAKRGRDVALRCDSISGHVTLYWYRQTLGQGSEVLTYSQSDAQRDKSGRPSGRFSAERPERSVSTLKIQRTEQGDSAVYLCASSLERTSGYSSYNEQFFGPGTRLTVL.

The chain employs TRBV5-1 and TRBJ2-6, with 9 positions matching TRBD1. This CDR3 comprises 17 residues. V gave up 2 bases and J gave up 3 bases; unmatched junction bases: 6. Looked up from germline, CDR1 is SGHRS and CDR2 is YFSETQ. CDR3 loop: CASSLADRGGGANVLTF. For the CDR3, the DNA is TGCGCCAGCAGCTTAGCGGACAGGGGAGGTGGGGCCAACGTCCTGACTTTC.

The chain uses TRBV3-1 (or the pseudogene TRBV3-2) and TRBJ1-5, with 7 bases matching TRBD1. Losses at the gene ends were 1 base for V and 2 bases for J; bases not matched to a gene: 11. Germline CDR1 LGHDT, CDR2 YNNKEL (reference sequence). The CDR3 contains 18 residues. CDR3 in amino acids: CASSQGLVQGTGNQPQHF. The CDR3 bases are TGTGCCAGCAGCCAAGGGCTCGTACAGGGGACGGGCAATCAGCCCCAGCATTTT.

This chain links TRBV27 with TRBJ1-6; a possible D gene is TRBD1 (6 bases). From germline, CDR1 is MNHEY and CDR2 SMNVEV (reference sequence). The CDR3 sequence is 13 residues long. V lost 4 bases and J 7 bases, leaving 8 bases between the germline ends. Written as DNA, the CDR3 is TGTGCCAGCAGTTACAGGGAGAATTCACCCCTCCACTTT. Its protein product is CASSYRENSPLHF.

This clone has a single count. V and J are TRBV2 and TRBJ1-2; 10 bases match TRBD1. The CDR3 covers 14 residues. J was trimmed by 7 bases and V by 11 bases; bases with no gene match: 13. The germline V gene has CDR1 SNHLY and CDR2 FYNNEI. The CDR3 DNA is TGTGCCCTCGGGGGGGGACAGGGGAGTGGTGGCTACACCTTC. Amino acid sequence: CALGGGQGSGGYTF.

The chain links TRBV20-1 to TRBJ2-1; the D gene is possibly TRBD1 (6 bases). In germline, CDR1 is DFQATT, CDR2 SNEGSKA (reference sequence). Trimming removed 3 bases from V and 10 bases from J, with 10 bases in between. The CDR3 extends over 11 amino acids. This CDR3 is CSASTQGEQFF. CDR3 sequence (DNA): TGCAGTGCTAGTACTCAGGGGGAGCAGTTCTTC.

The sample holds a few counts of this clone. The gene calls are TRBV7-2 and TRBJ1-4; possibly TRBD1 for D (6 bases). The CDR3 has 13 amino acids. Germline CDR1 SGHTA, CDR2 FQGNSA. V lost 5 bases, J lost 16 bases, and 20 bases lay in between. The CDR3, as DNA: TGTGCCAGCAGCCCCGATAGCTTTCAGGGGCCGTTTTTT. It specifies CASSPDSFQGPFF.

This clone was detected a few times. The J gene is TRBJ1-2, the V gene TRBV5-1, with 7 bases lining up with TRBD1. Trimming cost V 0 bases and J 0 bases; bases outside gene matches: 8. Germline values: CDR1 SGHRS, CDR2 YFSETQ. The CDR3 is 17 amino acids. The CDR3 DNA reads TGCGCCAGCAGCTTGGTTGGACAGGACGCCACTAACTATGGCTACACCTTC. Translating gives CASSLVGQDATNYGYTF.

The chain carries TRBV19 and TRBJ1-1; 9 bases match TRBD1. The CDR3 covers 17 residues. The V and J ends lost 4 bases and 2 bases, in that order; junction bases with no gene match: 11. CDR1 and CDR2 from the germline V gene are LNHDA and SQIVND (reference sequence). CDR3 region: CASSTSDRGSPNTEAFF. CDR3 nucleotide sequence: TGTGCCAGTAGTACCTCGGACAGGGGATCCCCAAACACTGAAGCTTTCTTT.

The table lists this clone with a count of one. A read error may produce the germline difference seen at one junction end. This chain joins TRBV3-1 (or the pseudogene TRBV3-2) and TRBJ1-2, with 7 bases matching TRBD1. Germline V gene lookup returns CDR1 LGHDT and CDR2 YNNKEL (reference sequence). The CDR3 has 15 residues. The CDR3 DNA is TGTGCCAGCAGCCCCGTTGGGTCCCAATACACGGGACAGAACTTC. Protein: CASSPVGSQYTGQNF.

The rearrangement joins TRBV6-5 to TRBJ1-2; no reliable D call. Germline V gives CDR1 MNHEY, CDR2 SVGAGI. CDR3 length: 11 residues. Trimming removed 7 bases at V and 5 bases at J, with 8 bases between. The chain's CDR3 is CASKDSYGYTF. Written as DNA, the CDR3 is TGTGCCAGCAAGGACTCTTATGGCTACACCTTC.

This chain links TRBV7-8 with TRBJ2-7; 11 nucleotides agree with TRBD1. Germline trimming cut 4 bases from V and 2 bases from J; bases unmatched to any gene: 4. The CDR3 sequence is 15 residues long. In germline, CDR1 is SGHVS, CDR2 FQNEAQ. This CDR3 reads CASSSPGQGAYEQYF. DNA for the CDR3: TGTGCCAGCAGCTCTCCGGGACAGGGGGCCTACGAGCAGTACTTC.

This clone has only one observation. The genes are TRBV5-6 and TRBJ2-7; D not resolved. The V and J ends lost 4 bases and 6 bases respectively, with 11 bases between them. Germline V gives CDR1 SGHDT, CDR2 YYEEEE. This CDR3 comprises 12 residues. The CDR3 nucleotides read TGTGCCAGCAGCCCTCCCCGAGGCGAGCAGTACTTC. Translating it yields CASSPPRGEQYF.

The count of this clone is one. This chain connects TRBV5-1 to TRBJ2-4; TRBD2 aligns across 15 bases. V dropped 6 bases and J dropped 3; count of bases not matched to a gene: 10. The CDR3 sequence is 18 residues long. Per germline, CDR1 SGHRS and CDR2 YFSETQ. The CDR3 DNA is TGCGCCAGCACCCGGACTAGCGGGGGGGCCGGAGTCAAAAACATTCAGTACTTC. Amino acids: CASTRTSGGAGVKNIQYF.

This clone was found once. The rearrangement joins TRBV6-5 to TRBJ2-3; TRBD1 aligns across 9 bases. This CDR3 is built from 15 residues. Trimming at V came to 6 bases and at J to 1 base, leaving 5 bases not matched to a gene. Germline V gene lookup returns CDR1 MNHEY and CDR2 SVGAGI. CDR3 amino acids: CASRRWTGGTDTQYF. DNA for the CDR3: TGTGCCAGCAGACGATGGACAGGGGGCACAGATACGCAGTATTTT.

The chain carries TRBV4-1 and TRBJ1-6, with D perhaps matching TRBD1 (6 bases). The germline CDR1 and CDR2 sequences are MGHRA and YSYEKL. CDR3 length equals 19 residues. V was cut by 2 bases and J by 2 bases, with 19 bases left in between. DNA for the CDR3: TGCGCCAGCAGCCAACGCCCCGGGGGGCAGGGCCCCTATAATTCACCCCTCCACTTT. Its translation is CASSQRPGGQGPYNSPLHF.

The gene calls are TRBV7-9 and TRBJ1-1, with D perhaps TRBD1 (5 bases). This CDR3 comprises 13 residues. Trimming shortened V by 7 bases and J by 7 bases, and 16 bases separated the two germline ends. The germline V gene has CDR1 SEHNR and CDR2 FQNEAQ (reference sequence). The CDR3 region is CASTIRGRGEAFF. The CDR3 DNA is TGTGCCAGCACCATTAGGGGTAGGGGTGAAGCTTTCTTT.

The rearrangement uses TRBV2 and TRBJ1-6, with a tentative D call TRBD1 (5 bases). This CDR3 contains 14 residues. V shed 6 bases and J shed 7 bases, with 13 bases lying between them. CDR1 and CDR2 from the germline V gene are SNHLY and FYNNEI. In DNA form, the CDR3 reads TGTGCCAGCAGCAACAGGAATTCGAATTCACCCCTCCACTTT. Amino acid sequence: CASSNRNSNSPLHF.

The J gene is TRBJ1-1, the V gene TRBV30; D call uncertain. This CDR3 comprises 12 residues. Deletions cut 1 base from V and 4 bases from J, with 7 bases between. Germline CDR1 GTSNPN, CDR2 SVGIG (reference sequence). Written as DNA, the CDR3 is TGTGCCTGGAGTGGTCGGGTCACTGAAGCTTTCTTT. It specifies CAWSGRVTEAFF.

The chain recombines TRBV6-4 with TRBJ2-4; 8 bases are a match to TRBD1. The CDR3 consists of 14 residues. Germline CDR1 and CDR2: MRHNA and SNTAGT. The V gene end was trimmed by 6 bases and the J gene end by 1 base; junction bases not matched to a gene: 2. CDR3 DNA sequence: TGTGCCAGCAGGCAGGGGGCTGCCAAAAACATTCAGTACTTC. Protein: CASRQGAAKNIQYF.

This chain uses TRBV24-1 with TRBJ1-2, with 7 bases identical to TRBD1. Germline V CDR1 and CDR2: KGHDR, SFDVKD. The CDR3 runs 16 residues. V was pared by 3 bases and J by 4 bases, with 10 bases of the junction left unmatched. The CDR3 region has the DNA TGTGCCACCAGTGATATACAGGGGAAGCGAGGCTATGGCTACACCTTC. Its translation: CATSDIQGKRGYGYTF.

The chain links TRBV25-1 to TRBJ2-7; the D gene is possibly TRBD1 (8 bases). V shed 9 bases and J shed 6 bases, with 24 bases lying between them. Per the germline V gene, CDR1 is MGHDK and CDR2 is SYGVNS. The CDR3 sequence is 15 residues long. CDR3 protein: CASLQGGDLRTEQYF. CDR3 nucleotide sequence: TGTGCCAGTTTACAGGGGGGGGATCTGCGCACCGAGCAGTACTTC.

The chain has TRBV29-1 and TRBJ2-1; 8 bases match TRBD1. Looked up from germline, CDR1 is SQVTM and CDR2 is ANQGSEA. The CDR3 sequence is 15 residues long. Trimming at V came to 0 bases and at J to 5 bases, leaving 6 bases not matched to a gene. CDR3 DNA: TGCAGCGTTGAAGAGCGGCAGGGGGCGGACAATGAGCAGTTCTTC. Its protein is CSVEERQGADNEQFF.

V usage is TRBV12-5 and J usage is TRBJ2-3; 10 nucleotides agree with TRBD1. This CDR3 region has 16 residues. Germline CDR1 LGHNT, CDR2 FRNRAP. J lost 3 bases, V lost 1 base, and 4 bases had no gene match. The CDR3 sequence: CASGLGGQGKTDTQYF. The CDR3 nucleotides are TGTGCTAGTGGTTTGGGGGGACAGGGGAAGACAGATACGCAGTATTTT.

The chain links TRBV6-5 to TRBJ2-7; 7 positions match TRBD1. Germline loops: CDR1 MNHEY, CDR2 SVGAGI. J lost 3 bases, V lost 6 bases, and 5 bases had no gene match. This CDR3 contains 13 residues. Here the CDR3 DNA reads TGTGCCAGCAGAGGGGGCGTCCTCTACGAGCAGTACTTC. Amino acid sequence: CASRGGVLYEQYF.

This rearrangement joins TRBV21-1 to TRBJ2-6; the table's D call, TRBD1, was not checked against the DNA. TRBV21-1 corresponds to a pseudogene. CDR3 length: 19 residues. CDR3 protein: CASSKVVGADGSGANVLTF. The CDR3 bases are TGTGCCAGCAGCAAAGTGGTAGGGGCGGATGGCTCCGGGGCCAACGTCCTGACTTTC.

This clone came up once. The gene calls are TRBV19 and TRBJ1-4; D may be TRBD1 (5 bases). CDR1 is LNHDA and CDR2 is SQIVND in the germline V gene (reference sequence). The V end lost 4 bases, the J end lost 0 bases, and 12 bases lay between the germline ends. CDR3 length: 16 amino acids. CDR3: CASSKGYKATNEKLFF. The CDR3 DNA sequence: TGTGCCAGTAGTAAGGGGTACAAGGCAACTAATGAAAAACTGTTTTTT.

This clone was detected once. The V and J genes are TRBV19 and TRBJ1-4; 7 bases are a match to TRBD1. Germline assignment: CDR1 LNHDA and CDR2 SQIVND (reference sequence). V shed 0 bases and J 5 bases; nucleotides not matched to a gene: 6. This CDR3 region has 16 residues. The CDR3 DNA reads as TGTGCCAGTAGTATAGATTTGGGGACAGTGAATGAAAAACTGTTTTTT. Translating it yields CASSIDLGTVNEKLFF.

This clone was counted a single time. CDR3 in amino acids: CASSETSGEYNEQFF. DNA for the CDR3: TGCGCCAGCAGCGAAACTAGCGGGGAATACAATGAGCAGTTCTTC. The rearrangement links TRBV5-1 to TRBJ2-1, with 10 bases aligning to TRBD2. CDR3 length equals 15 residues. Germline assignment: CDR1 SGHRS and CDR2 YFSETQ. Trimming removed 4 bases from V and 4 bases from J; junction bases left unmatched: 5.